What follows are 10 T cell receptor beta chains derived from one specimen sequenced in a study of T cells in localized non-small cell lung cancer. Clones were sequenced by immunoSEQ multiplex PCR, and TCRdb holds only the in-frame ones, with some missing. The profile shows 12,000 to 15,000 clones, approximately 89% of them singletons. The sample here was peripheral blood mononuclear cells, taken before any cancer treatment. These receptors came from a man aged 40-75 years with stage III lung adenocarcinoma.

The chain is built from TRBV28 and TRBJ2-1; 8 bases map to TRBD2. This CDR3 contains 15 residues. V gave up 7 bases and J gave up 2 bases; unmatched junction bases: 7. Germline V gene sequence: CDR1 MDHEN, CDR2 SYDVKM. The CDR3 DNA follows: TGTGCCAGCACCGGGGGGGCGGCCACCTACAATGAGCAGTTCTTC. Its protein is CASTGGAATYNEQFF.

The chain employs TRBV19 and TRBJ2-7; maybe TRBD1 (6 bases). The CDR3 extends over 14 amino acids. Germline loops: CDR1 LNHDA, CDR2 SQIVND (reference sequence). V shed 0 bases and J shed 5 bases, with 11 bases lying between them. DNA of the CDR3: TGTGCCAGTAGTATAGAGCGACAGGCGAACGAGCAGTACTTC. Translated: CASSIERQANEQYF.

V gene TRBV5-1 combines with J gene TRBJ2-1; the D gene is possibly TRBD1 (6 bases). Germline CDR1 SGHRS, CDR2 YFSETQ. The CDR3 has 15 amino acids. V lost 0 bases and J lost 5, with 12 bases in between. In DNA, the CDR3 is TGCGCCAGCAGCTTGGCTTGGACAGAGAACAATGAGCAGTTCTTC. Translated, it gives CASSLAWTENNEQFF. Looking up the rest from reference TRBV5-1 and TRBJ2-1 gives the full variable domain: KAGVTQTPRYLIKTRGQQVTLSCSPISGHRSVSWYQQTPGQGLQFLFEYFSETQRNKGNFPGRFSGRQFSNSRSEMNVSTLELGDSALYLCASSLAWTENNEQFFGPGTRLTVL.

CDR3 sequence: CASSLHAGAGKYF. The CDR3 DNA is TGTGCCAGCAGCTTACATGCGGGAGCAGGAAAGTACTTC. This chain connects TRBV7-8 to TRBJ2-4, with 7 bases lining up with TRBD2. The CDR3 is made up of 13 amino acids. The germline V gene has CDR1 SGHVS and CDR2 FQNEAQ. The ends lost 2 bases at V and 14 bases at J; junction bases unmatched: 9.

This chain uses TRBV9 with TRBJ2-5; maybe TRBD2 (6 bases). The CDR3 length is 16 residues. Germline CDR1 SGDLS, CDR2 YYNGEE. The V gene lost 1 base and the J gene lost 5 bases, with 18 bases spanning the gap. CDR3 sequence: CASSVFLIGGLETQYF. In nucleotides, the CDR3 is TGTGCCAGCAGCGTATTTCTTATTGGAGGGTTGGAGACCCAGTACTTC. Based on the CDR3 plus reference TRBV9 and TRBJ2-5, the full variable domain is DSGVTQTPKHLITATGQRVTLRCSPRSGDLSVYWYQQSLDQGLQFLIQYYNGEERAKGNILERFSAQQFPDLHSELNLSSLELGDSALYFCASSVFLIGGLETQYFGPGTRLLVL.

The J gene is TRBJ2-1, the V gene TRBV11-3; the match to TRBD1 covers 10 bases. The CDR3 is 15 residues long. CDR1 SGHNT and CDR2 YENEEA come from the germline V gene. The V segment lost 5 bases and the J segment 3 bases; nucleotides outside the gene matches: 4. This CDR3 is CASSPRDRGYNEQFF. CDR3 coding DNA: TGTGCCAGCAGCCCCCGGGACAGGGGCTACAATGAGCAGTTCTTC.

The CDR3 here is CASSTRQGLTDTQYF. The CDR3 coding sequence is TGTGCCAGCAGTACGCGACAGGGTCTCACAGATACGCAGTATTTT. This chain joins TRBV27 and TRBJ2-3, with 7 bases lining up with TRBD1. V gave up 5 bases and J gave up 2 bases; unmatched junction bases: 7. The CDR3 covers 15 residues. Germline V gene lookup returns CDR1 MNHEY and CDR2 SMNVEV (reference sequence).

About this clone itself: Germline and junction disagree at one end, which may indicate a read error. The gene calls are TRBV27 and TRBJ2-5, with a possible D match to TRBD2 (6 bases). The CDR3 is 15 residues long. Germline V gene data show CDR1 as MNHEY and CDR2 as SMNVEV (reference sequence). CDR3 nucleotides: TGTGCCAGCACCACACGGGGGAGTAGGCAAGAGGCCCAGTACTTC. As protein: CASTTRGSRQEAQYF.

The rearrangement uses TRBV30 and TRBJ1-2; no definite D call. Per the germline V gene, CDR1 is GTSNPN and CDR2 is SVGIG (reference sequence). The CDR3 is 12 amino acids. V was trimmed by 2 bases and J by 1 base, leaving 5 bases between them. CDR3 DNA sequence: TGTGCCTGGAGTCTGGGTAACTATGGCTACACCTTC. Translated: CAWSLGNYGYTF. The full variable domain, completed using reference TRBV30 and TRBJ1-2, is SQTIHQWPATLVQPVGSPLSLECTVEGTSNPNLYWYRQAAGRGLQLLFYSVGIGQISSEVPQNLSASRPQDRQFILSSKKLLLSDSGFYLCAWSLGNYGYTFGSGTRLTVV.

V gene TRBV2 combines with J gene TRBJ2-1, with TRBD2 matching 9 bases. Germline CDR1 is SNHLY and CDR2 is FYNNEI. The CDR3 is 15 residues long. The V segment lost 7 bases and the J segment 4 bases; nucleotides outside the gene matches: 8. DNA of the CDR3: TGTGCCAGCACCTTTAGCGGGAGCGGGTACAATGAGCAGTTCTTC. Amino acid sequence: CASTFSGSGYNEQFF.